Below are 4 T cell receptor beta chains sequenced from a single sample in a study of T-cell memory formation after mild COVID-19. TCRdb recomputed calls from the 5' RACE reads with MiXCR, one row per CDR3 protein. In the table there are 430,000 or so distinct CDR3 sequences, 20% to 25% of which are singletons. The specimen was PBMCs or a T cell subset sorted from them (not recorded which). These receptors all come from an adult woman who had mild COVID-19 (a few samples of this study predate the infection). Cell type and time point are not known.

The V gene is TRBV7-9, the J gene TRBJ2-3, with D possibly TRBD2 on 5 matching bases. Trimming stripped 5 bases from V and 3 bases from J, with 12 bases between. Germline V gives CDR1 SEHNR, CDR2 FQNEAQ (reference sequence). This CDR3 is built from 14 residues. The CDR3 sequence: CASSNPTGTDTQYF. CDR3 in DNA: TGTGCCAGCAGCAACCCCACGGGAACAGATACGCAGTATTTT.

This clonotype was picked up a small number of times. The chain employs TRBV10-3 and TRBJ1-2; D perhaps matches TRBD1 (6 bases). CDR3 length: 13 residues. V lost 4 bases, J lost 1 base, and 7 bases lay in between. Germline loops: CDR1 ENHRY, CDR2 SYGVKD. CDR3 sequence (DNA): TGTGCCATCAGTGTGGACAGTAACTATGGCTACACCTTC. Amino acids: CAISVDSNYGYTF.

At least ten counts were recorded for this clonotype. The chain joins TRBV7-9 to TRBJ2-3, with 9 bases fitting TRBD2. V lost 1 base to trimming and J lost 2 bases; unmatched junction nucleotides: 7. Germline V gene sequence: CDR1 SEHNR, CDR2 FQNEAQ (reference sequence). This CDR3 has 17 amino acids. DNA for the CDR3: TGTGCCAGCAGCTTAGGCCTCAGCGGGGGGCCCACAGATACGCAGTATTTT. Its translation is CASSLGLSGGPTDTQYF.

The CDR3 DNA reads as TGTGCCAGCAGCCCCGCAACGGAGCAGTACTTC. Amino acid sequence: CASSPATEQYF. The rearrangement uses TRBV6-6 and TRBJ2-7; D call uncertain. The CDR3 has 11 residues. V lost 6 bases, J lost 7 bases, and 10 bases lay in between. The germline V gene has CDR1 MNHNY and CDR2 SVGAGI (reference sequence).